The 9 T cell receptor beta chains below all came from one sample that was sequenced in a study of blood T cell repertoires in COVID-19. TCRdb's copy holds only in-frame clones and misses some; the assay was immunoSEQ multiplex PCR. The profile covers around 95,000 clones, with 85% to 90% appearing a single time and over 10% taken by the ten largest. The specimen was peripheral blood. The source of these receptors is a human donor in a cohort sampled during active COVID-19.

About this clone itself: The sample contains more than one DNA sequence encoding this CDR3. The chain's CDR3 is CASSEQGNTEAFF. In DNA form, the CDR3 reads TGCGCCAGCAGTGAGCAGGGCAACACTGAAGCTTTCTTT. The chain uses TRBV10-1 and TRBJ1-1, with D perhaps TRBD1 (5 bases). In germline, CDR1 is WNHNN, CDR2 SYGVQD (reference sequence). Between the trimmed V and J ends, which lost 2 bases and 2 bases, there was a span of 6 bases. The CDR3 has 13 residues.

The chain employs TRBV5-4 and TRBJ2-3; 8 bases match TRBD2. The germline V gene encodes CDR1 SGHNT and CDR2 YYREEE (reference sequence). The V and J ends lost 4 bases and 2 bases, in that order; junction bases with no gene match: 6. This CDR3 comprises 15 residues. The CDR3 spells CASSITSGPTDTQYF. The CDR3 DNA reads TGTGCCAGCAGCATTACTAGCGGTCCCACAGATACGCAGTATTTT.

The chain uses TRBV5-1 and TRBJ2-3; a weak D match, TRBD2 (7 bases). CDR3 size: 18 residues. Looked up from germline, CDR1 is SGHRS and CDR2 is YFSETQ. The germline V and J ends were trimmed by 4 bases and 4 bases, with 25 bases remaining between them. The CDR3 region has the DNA TGCGCCAGCAGCGGTACTCCGGTGGGGGGGCCTCAGGCAGATACGCAGTATTTT. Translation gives CASSGTPVGGPQADTQYF.

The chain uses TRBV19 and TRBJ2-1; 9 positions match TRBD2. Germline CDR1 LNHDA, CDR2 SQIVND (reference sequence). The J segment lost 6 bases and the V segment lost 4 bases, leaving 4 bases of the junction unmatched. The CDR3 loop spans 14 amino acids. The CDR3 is CASSSGRASNEQFF. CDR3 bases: TGTGCCAGTAGTAGCGGGAGGGCCTCCAATGAGCAGTTCTTC.

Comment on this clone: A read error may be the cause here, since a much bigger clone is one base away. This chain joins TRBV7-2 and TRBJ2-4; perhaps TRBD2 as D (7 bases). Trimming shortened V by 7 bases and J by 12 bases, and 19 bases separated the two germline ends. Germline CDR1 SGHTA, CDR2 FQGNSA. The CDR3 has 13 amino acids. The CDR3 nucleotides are TGTGCCAGCACCTCTTCGATGGGGGGGGCTCAGTACTTC. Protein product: CASTSSMGGAQYF.

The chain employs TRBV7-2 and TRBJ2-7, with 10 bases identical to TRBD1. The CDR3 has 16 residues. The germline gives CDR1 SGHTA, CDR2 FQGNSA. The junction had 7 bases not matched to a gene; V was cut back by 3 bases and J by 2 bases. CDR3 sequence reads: CASSLAGTGAAYEQYF. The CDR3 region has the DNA TGTGCCAGCAGCTTGGCGGGGACAGGGGCCGCCTACGAGCAGTACTTC.

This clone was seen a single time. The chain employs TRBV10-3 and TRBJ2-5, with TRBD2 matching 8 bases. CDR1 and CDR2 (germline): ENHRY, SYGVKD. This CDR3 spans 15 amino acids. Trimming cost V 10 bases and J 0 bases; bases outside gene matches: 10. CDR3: CATGGLTEYQETQYF. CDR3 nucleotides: TGTGCCACGGGGGGGCTGACAGAATACCAAGAGACCCAGTACTTC.

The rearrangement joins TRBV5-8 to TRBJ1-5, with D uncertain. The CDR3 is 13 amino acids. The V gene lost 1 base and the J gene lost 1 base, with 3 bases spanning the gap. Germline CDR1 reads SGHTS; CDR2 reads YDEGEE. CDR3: CASSLSSNQPQHF. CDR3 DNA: TGTGCCAGCAGCTTGAGCAGCAATCAGCCCCAGCATTTT.

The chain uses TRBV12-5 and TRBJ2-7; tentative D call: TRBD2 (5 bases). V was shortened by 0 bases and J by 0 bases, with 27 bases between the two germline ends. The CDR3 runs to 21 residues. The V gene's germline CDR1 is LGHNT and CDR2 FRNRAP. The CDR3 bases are TGTGCTAGTGGTTTGGTACGGTGGGTTCCGGGATCACAGAGAATCTCCTACGAGCAGTACTTC. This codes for CASGLVRWVPGSQRISYEQYF.